What follows are 17 T cell receptor beta chains derived from one specimen sequenced in a study of blood T cell repertoires in COVID-19. The repertoire was sequenced with immunoSEQ multiplex PCR; TCRdb's copy has only in-frame clones and lacks some. The sample lists tens of thousands of clones, 70% to 85% occurring once. The sequencing sample was made of peripheral blood. The receptors were sampled from a man aged 55 to 70 with active or convalescent COVID-19.

The rearrangement joins TRBV15 to TRBJ1-5; no clear D. There are 13 residues in the CDR3. Germline CDR1 LNHNV, CDR2 YYDKDF (reference sequence). Trimming took off 8 bases at V and 1 base at J, with 9 bases between the two ends. CDR3 residues: CATAIQSNQPQHF. CDR3 bases: TGTGCCACCGCAATACAAAGCAATCAGCCCCAGCATTTT.

The chain joins TRBV10-3 to TRBJ1-4; a possible D gene is TRBD1 (5 bases). From germline, CDR1 is ENHRY and CDR2 SYGVKD. The CDR3 sequence is 11 residues long. The V end was cut by 6 bases, the J end by 8 bases, with 7 bases between. CDR3 protein: CAIRGEEKLFF. The CDR3 bases are TGTGCCATCAGAGGGGAAGAAAAACTGTTTTTT.

This chain connects TRBV29-1 to TRBJ2-1; D gene ambiguous. In germline, CDR1 is SQVTM, CDR2 ANQGSEA. V gave up 4 bases and J gave up 9 bases, with 10 bases separating them. The CDR3 contains 11 residues. The CDR3 spells CSVVRSGEQFF. CDR3 DNA sequence: TGCAGCGTTGTAAGGTCGGGTGAGCAGTTCTTC.

The chain uses TRBV5-1 and TRBJ1-5; a possible D gene is TRBD1 (5 bases). Germline-derived CDR1 and CDR2 are SGHRS and YFSETQ. This CDR3 is built from 16 residues. The V end was cut by 4 bases, the J end by 0 bases, with 14 bases between. The CDR3 region has the DNA TGCGCCAGCAGCCCCGGGGGAGTTTATAGCAATCAGCCCCAGCATTTT. This sequence encodes CASSPGGVYSNQPQHF. The whole variable domain, filled in from reference TRBV5-1 and TRBJ1-5, reads KAGVTQTPRYLIKTRGQQVTLSCSPISGHRSVSWYQQTPGQGLQFLFEYFSETQRNKGNFPGRFSGRQFSNSRSEMNVSTLELGDSALYLCASSPGGVYSNQPQHFGDGTRLSIL.

The chain combines TRBV2 with TRBJ2-2, with D perhaps matching TRBD1 (6 bases). This CDR3 spans 15 amino acids. Germline values: CDR1 SNHLY, CDR2 FYNNEI. Trimming took 4 bases from V and 6 from J, leaving 15 bases between them. This CDR3 reads CASSATGRAAGELFF. The DNA of the CDR3 is TGTGCCAGCAGTGCAACAGGGCGGGCGGCCGGGGAGCTGTTTTTT.

The sample holds a few counts of this clone. This chain connects TRBV6-6 to TRBJ2-7; tentatively, D is TRBD2 (5 bases). The V end lost 6 bases, the J end lost 5 bases, and 8 bases lay between the germline ends. The CDR3 extends over 11 amino acids. CDR1 is MNHNY, CDR2 SVGAGI, per germline (reference sequence). The chain's CDR3 is CASRRENEQYF. CDR3 in DNA: TGTGCCAGCAGGAGGGAAAACGAGCAGTACTTC.

Remarks on this clone: A read error may account for a junction end that differs from germline. The same CDR3 arises from other DNA sequences in this sample as well. The V gene is TRBV3-1 (or the pseudogene TRBV3-2), the J gene TRBJ1-3; TRBD1 aligns across 7 bases. From germline, CDR1 is LGHDT and CDR2 YNNKEL (reference sequence). CDR3 length: 15 residues. The CDR3 DNA follows: TGTGCCAGCAGTCAAGACAGGGTATCTGGAAACACCATATATTTT. Encoded protein: CASSQDRVSGNTIYF.

J is TRBJ1-1 and V is TRBV10-3; the D gene is possibly TRBD1 (5 bases). Germline-derived CDR1 and CDR2 are ENHRY and SYGVKD. The V end was cut by 6 bases, the J end by 0 bases, with 8 bases between. The CDR3 is made up of 13 amino acids. In DNA form, the CDR3 reads TGTGCCATCAGACAGGCATTGAACACTGAAGCTTTCTTT. Translating gives CAIRQALNTEAFF.

The J gene is TRBJ1-2, the V gene TRBV28; the match to TRBD1 covers 8 bases. The ends lost 8 bases at V and 1 base at J; junction bases unmatched: 15. This CDR3 region has 17 residues. The V gene's germline CDR1 is MDHEN and CDR2 SYDVKM. CDR3 loop: CASGQGMFTSYNYGYTF. The DNA of the CDR3 is TGTGCCAGCGGACAGGGAATGTTTACATCCTATAACTATGGCTACACCTTC.

The chain links TRBV7-2 to TRBJ2-2; a possible D gene is TRBD2 (6 bases). The CDR3 runs 18 residues. Trimming stripped 1 base from V and 1 base from J, with 16 bases between. CDR1 is SGHTA and CDR2 is FQGNSA in the germline V gene. CDR3 DNA sequence: TGTGCCAGCAGCTTAGAAGGGATAGCGGTTCTGAACACCGGGGAGCTGTTTTTT. Protein sequence: CASSLEGIAVLNTGELFF.

This clone has just one count. The chain carries TRBV6-5 and TRBJ2-3; 11 nucleotides agree with TRBD2. The CDR3 extends over 14 amino acids. J gave up 2 bases and V 7 bases, and 2 bases lay outside the gene matches. Germline V gene sequence: CDR1 MNHEY, CDR2 SVGAGI. In DNA form, the CDR3 reads TGTGCCAGCATTAGCGGGGGGGTCACAGATACGCAGTATTTT. The encoded protein is CASISGGVTDTQYF.

V is TRBV19 and J is TRBJ1-6; no reliable D call. V shed 5 bases and J shed 0 bases, with 11 bases lying between them. The length of the CDR3 is 16 residues. Germline V gives CDR1 LNHDA, CDR2 SQIVND (reference sequence). CDR3 sequence reads: CASSRRESSYNSPLHF. The CDR3 region has the DNA TGTGCCAGTAGTCGGCGGGAAAGCTCCTATAATTCACCCCTCCACTTT.

The chain couples TRBV7-8 to TRBJ1-5; D possibly corresponds to TRBD1 (6 bases). Germline values: CDR1 SGHVS, CDR2 FQNEAQ. The CDR3 has 14 residues. Trimming removed 5 bases at V and 5 bases at J, with 13 bases between. CDR3 sequence reads: CASSPGQFHQPQHF. The CDR3 region has the DNA TGTGCCAGCAGCCCCGGACAGTTCCATCAGCCCCAGCATTTT.

This chain's CDR3 is CASSNFDSGNQPQHF. CDR3 DNA sequence: TGTGCCAGTAGTAATTTCGACAGTGGCAATCAGCCCCAGCATTTT. The chain couples TRBV19 to TRBJ1-5, with a possible D match to TRBD1 (5 bases). The CDR3 runs 15 residues. Per germline, CDR1 LNHDA and CDR2 SQIVND (reference sequence). Trimming shortened V by 4 bases and J by 2 bases, and 12 bases separated the two germline ends.

The rearrangement uses TRBV24-1 and TRBJ1-5, with unresolved D. Trimming shortened V by 0 bases and J by 2 bases, and 34 bases separated the two germline ends. The CDR3 runs 24 residues. In germline, CDR1 is KGHDR, CDR2 SFDVKD. The CDR3 loop is CATSDLGRFGVFRRRVMGNQPQHF. CDR3 DNA sequence: TGTGCCACCAGTGATTTGGGGCGATTTGGGGTTTTCAGGAGGAGGGTGATGGGCAATCAGCCCCAGCATTTT.

This clone has just one count. V gene TRBV29-1 combines with J gene TRBJ1-3, with no clear D. The V and J ends lost 8 bases and 2 bases respectively, with 13 bases between them. The CDR3 spans 13 residues. Germline CDR1 reads SQVTM; CDR2 reads ANQGSEA. The CDR3: CSIRSPAGNTIYF. The DNA of the CDR3 is TGCAGCATTCGGTCCCCCGCTGGAAACACCATATATTTT.

This chain joins TRBV5-4 and TRBJ2-7, with a possible D match to TRBD1 (5 bases). Germline lookup yields CDR1 SGHNT and CDR2 YYREEE (reference sequence). Trimming shortened V by 0 bases and J by 1 base, and 5 bases separated the two germline ends. This CDR3 region has 13 residues. CDR3: CASSLAGSYEQYF. The CDR3 DNA sequence: TGTGCCAGCAGCTTGGCAGGGTCCTACGAGCAGTACTTC.